This paragraph covers one T cell receptor (beta chain) sequence. Which antigen it targets is not known. No base-level quality is on record; no much larger clone is a single base apart. This record belongs to a study of blood T cell repertoires in COVID-19 (dated by TCRdb to between 2020 and 2021). For the study in its entirety: Collaborator samples came from the United States, Italy and Spain and covered acute and convalescent phases of COVID-19. The prospective study material was composed of cDNA or gDNA derived from T cells, B-cell-depleted T cells, or PBMCs. The sample metadata nearly always contained a de-identified subject ID, COVID-19 status, age in years and sex. HLA class I and class II types, where available, came from metadata supplied by the sample provider rather than from assay-based typing. A freely available public database, intended as a resource for researchers studying the immune response to SARS-CoV-2, is where the repertoires were released. The dataset comprised deeply sampled blood TCRbeta repertoires from subjects exposed to, actively infected with, or recovered from COVID-19. The samples were drawn from two sources: the first 160 participants of the ongoing ImmuneRACE study, and 950 to 1,500 subjects contributed by 6 global collaborators.

TCRbeta CDR3 regions were amplified from genomic DNA using the immunoSEQ Assay, a bias-controlled multiplex PCR. Turning to the authors' computational methods: Nucleated cell counts per sample were estimated from amplification of reference gene primers within the assay. Sequence reads were collapsed and filtered to measure the absolute abundance of every unique TCRbeta CDR3 rearrangement. For each sample, productive Simpson clonality was calculated as the square root of Simpson's diversity index over productive rearrangements. Not all clones reach the TCRdb copy of this immuneACCESS table, which keeps in-frame sequences only. Checked studies attribute under half of the gap to unresolved V genes and leave the rest unexplained. V and J calls and clone size are copied from that table; D and trimming were computed from the DNA. The sample data list tens of thousands of clones, and approximately 78% of these were observed just once. The ten largest clones capture 4.8% of the sample.

The germline V gene specifies SGHRS as CDR1 and YFSETQ as CDR2. The V end loses 0 bases and the J end loses 1 base, and a stretch of 13 bases separates them. The cysteine opens and the phenylalanine closes a CDR3 of 16 amino acids. Only the CDR3 part of the read is kept: 48 bases, read in frame from the first base. The collaborating institutions used their own protocols to collect whole blood in K2EDTA tubes. For TCRbeta analysis, collaborators shipped samples in one of three forms: frozen whole blood, isolated PBMCs, or DNA extracted from either of those sample types. Paper-wide results and their limitations: The amount of clinical and demographic metadata varied by source and participant and was provided uncurated.

The receptor comes from a woman of 80 years or more with active or convalescent COVID-19. The rearrangement combines TRBV5-1 with TRBJ1-1; the D gene is possibly TRBD1, with 5 bases matching. Sequencing input: peripheral blood. The base sequence is TGCGCCAGCAGCTTGGGACAGACTTCTGGGAACACTGAAGCTTTCTTT. It specifies CASSLGQTSGNTEAFF.